This T cell receptor beta chain was sequenced for a study of shared clonotypes between healthy human individuals. Running of the assay took place at deep level. The protocol was immunoSEQ multiplex PCR, while the TCRdb copy is restricted to in-frame clones and leaves out a portion. The sample shows about a million clones, roughly 72% of them seen only once. The CDR3 loop spans 13 amino acids. V lost 10 bases and J lost 3, with 13 bases in between. The germline gives CDR1 MDHEN, CDR2 SYDVKM. Details on this clone: Antigen: not known.

General study findings and limits: Generally, naive subsets came out with larger estimated richness than memory subsets.

The genes are TRBV28 and TRBJ1-5; D possibly corresponds to TRBD1 (5 bases). Specimen: memory CD4+ T cells sorted from blood. Subset defined: CD45RA-negative fraction. The origin of this receptor is a man aged 18-30 years in good health. As DNA, the CDR3 is TGTGCCACCACGGAACAGGCCAATCAGCCCCAGCATTTT. This codes for CATTEQANQPQHF.